This entry describes one T cell receptor beta chain. Germline CDR1 and CDR2: SGHTA and FQGNSA. The CDR3 extends over 15 amino acids. The data are from a study of T cells expressing NK-cell markers. At the level of the study: Seven sequenced donors out of eight were HCMV-seropositive, one seronegative.

TCRdb reprocessed the 5' RACE reads and reports one entry per CDR3 protein, with no DNA. Here the sample table reports around 550,000 distinct CDR3 sequences. The receptor's source is a man younger than 35 in good health. Sequencing used blood T cells: a sorted CD56 or NKG2C T cell subset, CD4+ or CD8+ T cells, or bulk PBMC T cells (not recorded which). The chain carries TRBV7-2 and TRBJ2-5; the TCRdb D gene call, TRBD1, has no DNA to confirm it. The CDR3 spells CASSPSYRVSETQYF.